This T cell receptor (beta chain) derives from a study of blood T cell repertoires in COVID-19. Within 2 weeks of study entry, exposed participants had contacted a PCR-confirmed or clinician-diagnosed COVID-19 case. TCRdb keeps only in-frame clones here, not all; method: immunoSEQ multiplex PCR. The sample holds about 180,000 clones; 80% are singletons and the top ten take over 13%. Germline CDR1 is SQVTM and CDR2 is ANQGSEA. This CDR3 contains 14 residues. Trimming shortened V by 5 bases and J by 0 bases, and 14 bases separated the two germline ends. The chain carries TRBV29-1 and TRBJ2-7; D possibly corresponds to TRBD1 (5 bases). This receptor was identified in a man in his 60s who had been exposed to COVID-19. Sequencing input: PBMCs or T cells enriched from blood (not recorded which). Here the CDR3 reads CSVLTGHSSYEQYF. For the CDR3, the DNA is TGCAGCGTTTTAACAGGTCACAGCTCCTACGAGCAGTACTTC.